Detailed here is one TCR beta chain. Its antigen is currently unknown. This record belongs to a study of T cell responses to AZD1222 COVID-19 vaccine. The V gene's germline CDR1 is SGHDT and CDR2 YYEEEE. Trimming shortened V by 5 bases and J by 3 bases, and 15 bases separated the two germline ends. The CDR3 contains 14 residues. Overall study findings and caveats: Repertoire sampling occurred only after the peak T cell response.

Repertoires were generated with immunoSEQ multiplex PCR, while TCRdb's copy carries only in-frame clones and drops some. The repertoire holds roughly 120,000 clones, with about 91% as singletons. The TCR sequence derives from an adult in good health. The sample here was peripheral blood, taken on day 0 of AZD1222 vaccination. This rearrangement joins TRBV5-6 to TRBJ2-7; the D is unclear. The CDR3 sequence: CASRPGRRFYEQYF. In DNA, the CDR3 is TGTGCCAGCAGGCCGGGTCGGAGATTCTACGAGCAGTACTTC. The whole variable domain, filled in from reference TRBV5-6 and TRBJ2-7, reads DAGVTQSPTHLIKTRGQQVTLRCSPKSGHDTVSWYQQALGQGPQFIFQYYEEEERQRGNFPDRFSGHQFPNYSSELNVNALLLGDSALYLCASRPGRRFYEQYFGPGTRLTVT.